The 17 T cell receptor beta chains given below trace back to one sample, sequenced in a study of blood T cell repertoires in COVID-19. Method: immunoSEQ multiplex PCR; TCRdb's copy keeps in-frame clones and lacks some. This sample carries approximately 210,000 clones, 86% of them seen once, and the ten largest clones take over 2%. Input material: peripheral blood. The receptors stem from a man in his thirties or forties who had recovered from COVID-19.

The chain employs TRBV19 and TRBJ2-7; tentative D call: TRBD2 (6 bases). CDR1 LNHDA and CDR2 SQIVND come from the germline V gene (reference sequence). The V and J ends lost 1 base and 9 bases respectively, with 16 bases between them. This CDR3 comprises 14 residues. The CDR3 is CASSIGARGTVQYF. DNA of the CDR3: TGTGCCAGTAGTATAGGGGCGCGGGGAACAGTGCAGTACTTC. Looking up the rest from reference TRBV19 and TRBJ2-7 gives the full variable domain: DGGITQSPKYLFRKEGQNVTLSCEQNLNHDAMYWYRQDPGQGLRLIYYSQIVNDFQKGDIAEGYSVSREKKESFPLTVTSAQKNPTAFYLCASSIGARGTVQYFGPGTRLTVT.

The chain joins TRBV3-1 (or the pseudogene TRBV3-2) to TRBJ1-4; TRBD1 matches at 10 bases. V shed 3 bases, J shed 8 bases, and the junction held 6 bases outside the gene matches. This CDR3 contains 15 residues. Germline V lookup: CDR1 LGHDT, CDR2 YNNKEL (reference sequence). This CDR3 reads CASSQVPGQGEKLFF. The CDR3 region has the DNA TGTGCCAGCAGCCAGGTGCCGGGACAGGGGGAAAAACTGTTTTTT.

This chain uses TRBV19 with TRBJ1-6; D remains unclear. Germline loops: CDR1 LNHDA, CDR2 SQIVND (reference sequence). V lost 5 bases to trimming and J lost 3 bases, with 5 bases between them. The CDR3 loop spans 13 amino acids. The CDR3: CASSAVYNSPLHF. The CDR3 DNA follows: TGTGCCAGTAGTGCAGTCTATAATTCACCCCTCCACTTT.

The chain uses TRBV6-2 or TRBV6-3 and TRBJ2-3, with 8 bases lining up with TRBD1. Unmatched junction bases numbered 5, after V lost 0 bases and J lost 0 bases. CDR3 size: 17 residues. Germline V CDR1 and CDR2: MNHEY, SVGEGT. The CDR3 spells CASSYSPDRVSTDTQYF. The CDR3 DNA reads as TGTGCCAGCAGTTACTCTCCGGACAGGGTCAGCACAGATACGCAGTATTTT.

CDR3: CASSRLSYEQYF. Here the CDR3 DNA reads TGTGCCAGCAGCCGTCTAAGCTACGAGCAGTACTTC. This rearrangement joins TRBV7-2 to TRBJ2-7, with unresolved D. CDR3 length equals 12 residues. CDR1 and CDR2 (germline): SGHTA, FQGNSA. The V gene lost 5 bases and the J gene lost 3 bases, with 8 bases spanning the gap.

The chain links TRBV5-1 to TRBJ2-5; possibly TRBD1 for D (6 bases). The germline V and J ends were trimmed by 5 bases and 2 bases, with 22 bases remaining between them. The CDR3 runs 17 residues. Germline V gene lookup returns CDR1 SGHRS and CDR2 YFSETQ. As DNA, the CDR3 is TGCGCCAGCAGGGGTGGTTTGGACAGCGCCTATCAAGAGACCCAGTACTTC. Protein sequence: CASRGGLDSAYQETQYF.

The V call is TRBV5-4, the J call TRBJ2-1, with 8 bases matching TRBD1. The V gene's germline CDR1 is SGHNT and CDR2 YYREEE (reference sequence). The CDR3 consists of 15 residues. The V gene end was trimmed by 5 bases and the J gene end by 4 bases; junction bases not matched to a gene: 8. In DNA form, the CDR3 reads TGTGCCAGCAGTTCCCGGGACAGGACGTACAATGAGCAGTTCTTC. It is translated as CASSSRDRTYNEQFF.

The chain is built from TRBV5-6 and TRBJ1-1; D is ambiguous. Per germline, CDR1 SGHDT and CDR2 YYEEEE. The CDR3 loop spans 14 amino acids. Trimming removed 4 bases from V and 0 bases from J, with 10 bases in between. As DNA, the CDR3 is TGTGCCAGCAGCGTAGGACTGATGAACACTGAAGCTTTCTTT. As protein: CASSVGLMNTEAFF. The whole variable domain, remainder taken from reference TRBV5-6 and TRBJ1-1, is DAGVTQSPTHLIKTRGQQVTLRCSPKSGHDTVSWYQQALGQGPQFIFQYYEEEERQRGNFPDRFSGHQFPNYSSELNVNALLLGDSALYLCASSVGLMNTEAFFGQGTRLTVV.

The sample holds a few counts of this clone. V gene TRBV27 combines with J gene TRBJ1-2; TRBD1 agrees at 7 bases. The CDR3 covers 12 residues. Germline loops: CDR1 MNHEY, CDR2 SMNVEV (reference sequence). J was trimmed by 4 bases and V by 4 bases; bases with no gene match: 0. CDR3 amino acids: CASSSGGYGYTF. The CDR3 bases are TGTGCCAGCAGTTCAGGGGGCTATGGCTACACCTTC.

The chain joins TRBV6-5 to TRBJ1-1; 7 bases align to TRBD1. This CDR3 comprises 15 residues. Germline values: CDR1 MNHEY, CDR2 SVGAGI. V was clipped by 6 bases and J by 11 bases; unmatched bases: 18. CDR3 sequence: CASRPFPSGGEMAFF. The DNA of the CDR3 is TGTGCCAGCAGACCCTTCCCCTCAGGGGGTGAAATGGCTTTCTTT.

About this clone: The conserved final phenylalanine or tryptophan is absent from the CDR3, which likely points to a read error. The limits of the CDR3 on the DNA are not certain, so only TCRdb's listed CDR3 is given. J is TRBJ2-3 and V is TRBV5-6; the table gives TRBD2 as D, unverified against the DNA. CDR1 and CDR2 from the germline V gene are SGHDT and YYEEEE. The CDR3 numbers 9 amino acids, ends counted. The CDR3 spells CASQKREYS.

The chain uses TRBV5-1 and TRBJ2-1; D gene ambiguous. Trimming removed 4 bases at V and 0 bases at J, with 11 bases between. Germline CDR1 SGHRS, CDR2 YFSETQ. The CDR3 spans 15 residues. DNA of the CDR3: TGCGCCAGCAGCCTAACAGTTAGCTCCTACAATGAGCAGTTCTTC. This translates into CASSLTVSSYNEQFF.

The gene calls are TRBV2 and TRBJ1-5; 9 bases map to TRBD1. The CDR3 has 17 amino acids. CDR1 SNHLY and CDR2 FYNNEI come from the germline V gene. V gave up 3 bases and J gave up 1 base; unmatched junction bases: 7. As DNA, the CDR3 is TGTGCCAGCAGTGACCCTACCACAGGGGGCAGCAATCAGCCCCAGCATTTT. This sequence encodes CASSDPTTGGSNQPQHF. The full variable domain, its missing parts supplied by reference TRBV2 and TRBJ1-5, is EPEVTQTPSHQVTQMGQEVILRCVPISNHLYFYWYRQILGQKVEFLVSFYNNEISEKSEIFDDQFSVERPDGSNFTLKIRSTKLEDSAMYFCASSDPTTGGSNQPQHFGDGTRLSIL.

The V call is TRBV9, the J call TRBJ2-7, with D tentatively TRBD2 (5 bases). This CDR3 is 13 amino acids long. The V end was cut by 4 bases, the J end by 6 bases, with 14 bases between. Per the germline V gene, CDR1 is SGDLS and CDR2 is YYNGEE. The DNA for the CDR3 is TGTGCCAGCAGCCGTAGAGGGAAGACCGAGCAGTACTTC. Translating it yields CASSRRGKTEQYF.

V usage is TRBV10-2 and J usage is TRBJ2-7, with TRBD1 as a possible D gene (5 bases). CDR3 length: 15 amino acids. Germline V gene lookup returns CDR1 WSHSY and CDR2 SAAADI. V shed 7 bases and J shed 5 bases, with 21 bases lying between them. Here the CDR3 reads CASTSGHGLRNEQYF. Written as DNA, the CDR3 is TGCGCCAGCACTTCCGGACACGGGTTGAGGAACGAGCAGTACTTC.

This clone was found a few times. The V and J genes are TRBV2 and TRBJ2-7; 12 bases match TRBD2. Germline trimming cut 11 bases from V and 3 bases from J; bases unmatched to any gene: 5. The CDR3 runs 13 residues. Germline V gene lookup returns CDR1 SNHLY and CDR2 FYNNEI. The CDR3 loop is CARGLAGFYEQYF. The CDR3 region has the DNA TGTGCCCGTGGACTAGCGGGGTTCTACGAGCAGTACTTC.

V is TRBV5-4 and J is TRBJ2-1, with 8 bases lining up with TRBD1. The CDR3 has 14 residues. V lost 4 bases, J lost 8 bases, and 8 bases stayed unmatched. Looked up from germline, CDR1 is SGHNT and CDR2 is YYREEE (reference sequence). The CDR3 loop reads CASSGTQGDDEQFF. The CDR3 DNA reads as TGTGCCAGCAGCGGTACACAGGGGGACGATGAGCAGTTCTTC.